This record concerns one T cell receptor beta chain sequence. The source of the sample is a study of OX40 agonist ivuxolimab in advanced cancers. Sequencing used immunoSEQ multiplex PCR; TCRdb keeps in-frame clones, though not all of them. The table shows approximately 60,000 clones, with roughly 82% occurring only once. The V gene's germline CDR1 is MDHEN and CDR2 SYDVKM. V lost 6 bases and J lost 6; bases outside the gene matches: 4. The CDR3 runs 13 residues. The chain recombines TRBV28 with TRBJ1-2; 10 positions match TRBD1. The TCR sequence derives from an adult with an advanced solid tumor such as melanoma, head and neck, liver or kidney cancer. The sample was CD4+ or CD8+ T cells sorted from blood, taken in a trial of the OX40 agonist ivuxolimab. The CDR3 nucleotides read TGTGCCAGCAGACGGGACAGGGGAGATGGCTACACCTTC. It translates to CASRRDRGDGYTF.